This T cell receptor (beta chain) was documented in a study of regulatory T cells in long-lasting Graves disease. General study findings and limits: Persistent cases favored TRBV28, TRBJ1-2 and TRBJ2-5.

Construction of the TCR beta libraries employed iRepertoire HTBI primers in conjunction with Arm-PCR of CDR3 regions. In the authors' workflow: Spanning all samples, the identified segments comprised 60 to 70 TRBV and approximately 15 TRBJ. In TCRdb, the multiplex PCR reads were re-called with MiXCR into one record per CDR3 protein. Here the V and J calls rest on TCRdb's processing, not on the authors' analysis. Of about 450,000 distinct CDR3 sequences in the sample, less than 25% were seen once. This clonotype occurred many times. Its target is not known. Per the germline V gene, CDR1 is SGHRS and CDR2 is YFSETQ. The V end lost 5 bases, the J end lost 4 bases, and 12 bases lay between the germline ends. The CDR3 is made up of 13 amino acids. Time point described: persistent/refractory GD, antithyroid drugs over 5 years with positive TRAb. RNA extracted from PBMCs served as the sequencing template.

The V gene is TRBV5-1, the J gene TRBJ1-2, with D unresolved. The sequence came from a female donor with Graves disease. The input for sequencing was peripheral blood mononuclear cells (PBMCs), taken when the disease was refractory, from a patient treated with antithyroid drugs. The CDR3 region has the DNA TGCGCCAGCAGTACAGATAATTTCTATGGCTACACCTTC. Translation gives CASSTDNFYGYTF.